Listed below are T cell receptor beta chains from one sample, sequenced in a study of T cell responses to AZD1222 COVID-19 vaccine. The protocol was immunoSEQ multiplex PCR, while the TCRdb copy is restricted to in-frame clones and leaves out a portion. The repertoire holds some 110,000 clones, with more than 75% as singletons. The input for sequencing was peripheral blood, taken 28 days after the second AZD1222 dose. The receptors derive from an adult who received the AZD1222 COVID-19 vaccine. Both conserved end residues are part of each CDR3. A D gene is named only where the DNA matches it firmly. Size is omitted from some rows. Given values are once, few, many or a class for expanded clones.

abundance	j_gene	d_gene	v_gene	CDR3nt	CDR3aa
few	TRBJ1-5	-	TRBV18	TGTGCCAGCTCACCATGGGGGAATAGCAATCAGCCCCAGCATTTT	CASSPWGNSNQPQHF
-	TRBJ1-5	TRBD1	TRBV27	TGTGCCAGCAGTTTATCCCGCTCTGGGACAGGGTTCAATCAGCCCCAGCATTTT	CASSLSRSGTGFNQPQHF
-	TRBJ2-3	TRBD2	TRBV7-2	TGTGCCAGCAGCTCTAGCGGAGCGGGGGATACGCAGTATTTT	CASSSSGAGDTQYF
-	TRBJ1-2	-	TRBV23-1	TGCGCCAGCACTCTGAGCCAGCCCCAAGCTAACTATGGCTACACCTTC	CASTLSQPQANYGYTF
-	TRBJ2-5	-	TRBV27	TGTGCCAGCAGTCCCTCCCCTAGGCGAGAGACCCAGTACTTC	CASSPSPRRETQYF
-	TRBJ1-2	-	TRBV27	TGTGCCAGCAGTGACTGGGACACCGGAGTTTATCGCTACACCTTC	CASSDWDTGVYRYTF
-	TRBJ2-5	-	TRBV7-2	TGTGCCAGCAGCGGATATAAAATCAGTGGGGCTGGGGAGACCCAGTACTTC	CASSGYKISGAGETQYF
-	TRBJ1-1	TRBD1	TRBV7-6	TGTGCCAGCAGCACGGACAGGGGTGGGTCAAGGACTGAAGCTTTCTTT	CASSTDRGGSRTEAFF
-	TRBJ1-2	TRBD1	TRBV5-8	TGTGCCAGCAGCTTGGATCAGGGACAGGGGACTAACTATGGCTACACCTTC	CASSLDQGQGTNYGYTF
-	TRBJ1-5	-	TRBV9	TGTGCCAGCAGCGTTGGGCAGGGGCTCGGCAATCAGCCCCAGCATTTT	CASSVGQGLGNQPQHF
-	TRBJ1-3	TRBD1	TRBV7-2	TGTGCCAGCAGCTCCCCACAGGGGACTGGAAACACCATATATTTT	CASSSPQGTGNTIYF
-	TRBJ1-2	-	TRBV7-8	TGTGCCAGCAGCTTAGGCACGGACTATCTAGCTAACTATGGCTACACCTTC	CASSLGTDYLANYGYTF
-	TRBJ2-5	-	TRBV7-2	TGTGCCAGCAGCCCGGGGGAGACCCAGTACTTC	CASSPGETQYF
-	TRBJ2-5	TRBD1	TRBV2	TGTGCCAGCAGCCTACAGGGGGGAACACAAGAGACCCAGTACTTC	CASSLQGGTQETQYF
once	TRBJ1-3	TRBD1	TRBV18	TGTGCCAGCTCACTAATCGATTCCCAGGGGGCGCAAGGAAACACCATATATTTT	CASSLIDSQGAQGNTIYF
once	TRBJ2-7	-	TRBV4-2	TGTGCCAGCAGCTCAGGGGGGGCAAAGGGACGGGGCACCTACGAGCAGTACTTC	CASSSGGAKGRGTYEQYF
-	TRBJ1-6	-	TRBV7-9	TGTGCCAGCAGCTCCGCGGGGAGTAATTCACCCCTCCACTTT	CASSSAGSNSPLHF
-	TRBJ2-6	-	TRBV4-3	TGCGCCAGCAGCCAGGGTCAGGGGCCCGGGGCCAACGTCCTGACTTTC	CASSQGQGPGANVLTF
-	TRBJ2-1	TRBD2	TRBV6-2/TRBV6-3	TGTGCCAGCAGTTCGAGACTAGCGGGGTACAATGAGCAGTTCTTC	CASSSRLAGYNEQFF
-	TRBJ1-3	-	TRBV11-3	TGTGCCAGCGCCGTAGGTACTGGAAACACCATATATTTT	CASAVGTGNTIYF
-	TRBJ1-4	-	TRBV28	TGTGCCAGCAGCCCCATCGGTGACAGACAGAGGGAAAAACTGTTTTTT	CASSPIGDRQREKLFF
-	TRBJ2-2	-	TRBV4-1	TGCGCCAGCAGCCAAGATCGCCGGGTATCCGGGGAGCTGTTTTTT	CASSQDRRVSGELFF
-	TRBJ2-1	-	TRBV28	TGTGCCAGTCCCGGGACTGGGGATGAGCAGTTCTTC	CASPGTGDEQFF
-	TRBJ1-1	-	TRBV12-3/TRBV12-4	TGTGCCAGCAGCAGGGGTTCCGAAGCTTTCTTT	CASSRGSEAFF
-	TRBJ2-5	TRBD2	TRBV6-2/TRBV6-3	TGTGCCAGCAGCGATAGGACTAGCGGGGGACCTCGAGAGACCCAGTACTTC	CASSDRTSGGPRETQYF
-	TRBJ1-2	TRBD1	TRBV5-4	TGTGCCAGCAGCCCCAATCGACAGGGTCATGGCTACACCTTC	CASSPNRQGHGYTF
-	TRBJ2-7	TRBD1	TRBV6-5	TGTGCCAGCAGTTACTTGTCAGGGGGCGATGACGAGCAGTACTTC	CASSYLSGGDDEQYF
-	TRBJ1-2	-	TRBV6-5	TGTGCCAGCATTCCGGGACCTGTATCTGGCTACACCTTC	CASIPGPVSGYTF
-	TRBJ1-2	-	TRBV7-2	TGTGCCAGCAGCTTAGGGGGCCGATATAACTATGGCTACACCTTC	CASSLGGRYNYGYTF
-	TRBJ1-5	TRBD1	TRBV27	TGTGCCAGCATCACCGGACAGGGTAGCAATCAGCCCCAGCATTTT	CASITGQGSNQPQHF
-	TRBJ1-5	-	TRBV5-1	TGCGCCAGCAGCTACACAGGGCCGGGTCAGCCCCAGCATTTT	CASSYTGPGQPQHF
once	TRBJ2-7	TRBD2	TRBV3-1/TRBV3-2	TGTGCCAGCAGCCTCGGACTAGCGGGCGGTTACGAGCAGTACTTC	CASSLGLAGGYEQYF